Presented here are 24 T cell receptor beta chains from one specimen sequenced in a study. TCRdb called the 5' RACE reads again in MiXCR, with one record for every CDR3 protein. The sample has under 60,000 distinct CDR3 sequences; 25% to 35% are singletons. The material sequenced was naive CD4+ T cells sorted from blood. Subset in this sample: naive CD4+ T cells, CD4+CD45RA+CD25-. The receptors were gathered from a female donor with breast cancer.

The rearrangement links TRBV13 to TRBJ2-5; D remains unclear. The V gene's germline CDR1 is PRHDT and CDR2 FYEKMQ (reference sequence). Trimming pared 1 base from V and 5 bases from J, leaving 11 bases between. The CDR3 is made up of 14 amino acids. The CDR3 DNA is TGTGCCAGCAGCTTAGTAGGGCCCGGGGAGACCCAGTACTTC. Protein: CASSLVGPGETQYF.

This clonotype has ten or more counts. The V and J genes are TRBV5-6 and TRBJ1-3; no reliable D call. CDR3 size: 14 residues. CDR1 and CDR2 from the germline V gene are SGHDT and YYEEEE. The V and J ends lost 4 bases and 1 base respectively, with 9 bases between them. As DNA, the CDR3 is TGTGCCAGCAGCCAACAAGGATCTGGAAACACCATATATTTT. Translated: CASSQQGSGNTIYF.

On this clonotype itself: One end of the junction is discordant with germline, which a read error may explain. The CDR3 DNA reads TGCGCCAGCAGTTTGGACGCAACTAGCACAGATACGCAGTATTTT. This sequence encodes CASSLDATSTDTQYF. V and J are TRBV5-1 and TRBJ2-3; D is undetermined. CDR1 and CDR2 from the germline V gene are SGHRS and YFSETQ. CDR3 size: 15 residues.

The chain combines TRBV27 with TRBJ2-1; tentative D call: TRBD1 (5 bases). V was trimmed by 0 bases and J by 5 bases, leaving 11 bases between them. This CDR3 contains 15 residues. Germline V gene lookup returns CDR1 MNHEY and CDR2 SMNVEV (reference sequence). The CDR3: CASSLSGMGHNEQFF. CDR3 bases: TGTGCCAGCAGTTTATCAGGGATGGGGCACAATGAGCAGTTCTTC.

The V and J genes are TRBV10-3 and TRBJ2-5; D is undetermined. The V end lost 4 bases, the J end lost 1 base, and 7 bases lay between the germline ends. Looked up from germline, CDR1 is ENHRY and CDR2 is SYGVKD. The length of the CDR3 is 13 residues. CDR3 loop: CAISGPRQETQYF. The CDR3 DNA reads TGTGCCATCAGTGGGCCTCGCCAAGAGACCCAGTACTTC.

V and J are TRBV4-3 and TRBJ2-3; 15 bases map to TRBD2. CDR1 is LGHNA, CDR2 YSLEER, per germline. The CDR3 has 20 amino acids. V gave up 2 bases and J gave up 3 bases; unmatched junction bases: 12. The CDR3 loop reads CASSQSRTSGRALGTDTQYF. In DNA, the CDR3 is TGCGCCAGCAGCCAAAGTAGGACTAGCGGGAGGGCCCTCGGTACAGATACGCAGTATTTT.

The chain links TRBV20-1 to TRBJ2-3; D may be TRBD1 (6 bases). Germline assignment: CDR1 DFQATT and CDR2 SNEGSKA (reference sequence). The V gene lost 0 bases and the J gene lost 2 bases, with 24 bases spanning the gap. The CDR3 consists of 19 residues. This chain's CDR3 is CSARDWDLTGSVFTDTQYF. The CDR3 bases are TGCAGTGCTAGAGATTGGGATCTTACAGGGAGTGTGTTCACAGATACGCAGTATTTT.

There are many counts of this clonotype. The V gene is TRBV4-1, the J gene TRBJ2-7, with unresolved D. Germline CDR1 reads MGHRA; CDR2 reads YSYEKL. CDR3 length: 11 amino acids. The ends were cut back, 5 bases at V and 3 bases at J, with 5 bases in the middle. The CDR3 here is CASSNFYEQYF. The CDR3 DNA sequence: TGCGCCAGCAGCAATTTCTACGAGCAGTACTTC.

This clonotype has more than one count but fewer than ten. The chain recombines TRBV4-1 with TRBJ2-7; 9 positions match TRBD2. The V gene's germline CDR1 is MGHRA and CDR2 YSYEKL. CDR3 length: 17 amino acids. V lost 1 base, J lost 6 bases, and 13 bases stayed unmatched. The CDR3 nucleotides read TGCGCCAGCAGCCAAGCCTCCTCCGAGCGGGGGGCGGGCGAGCAGTACTTC. Translation gives CASSQASSERGAGEQYF.

The sample holds a few counts of this clonotype. The chain recombines TRBV12-3 or TRBV12-4 with TRBJ1-5; TRBD1 agrees at 8 bases. The CDR3 runs to 13 residues. V lost 5 bases and J lost 7; bases outside the gene matches: 4. The DNA of the CDR3 is TGTGCCAGCAGTGAGACAGGGGCCCAGCCCCAGCATTTT. This codes for CASSETGAQPQHF.

The CDR3 here is CASTHRTAPPKEQYF. The DNA of the CDR3 is TGTGCCAGCACCCACCGGACGGCCCCCCCTAAAGAGCAGTACTTC. The rearrangement links TRBV7-2 to TRBJ2-7; no clear D. Germline loops: CDR1 SGHTA, CDR2 FQGNSA. This CDR3 contains 15 residues. With 7 bases removed from V and 7 bases from J, the gap between germline ends came to 23 bases. Full variable domain (rest looked up from reference TRBV7-2 and TRBJ2-7): GAGVSQSPSNKVTEKGKDVELRCDPISGHTALYWYRQSLGQGLEFLIYFQGNSAPDKSGLPSDRFSAERTGGSVSTLTIQRTQQEDSAVYLCASTHRTAPPKEQYFGPGTRLTVT.

CDR3 sequence reads: CASRPPGTGCTDTQYF. CDR3 coding DNA: TGTGCCAGCAGACCCCCTGGGACGGGATGCACAGATACGCAGTATTTT. This sequence joins TRBV7-2 and TRBJ2-3; possibly TRBD1 or TRBD2 for D (5 bases each). The CDR3 is 16 amino acids. V lost 6 bases and J lost 1, with 17 bases in between. Germline CDR1 is SGHTA and CDR2 is FQGNSA.

This clonotype came up a few times. V usage is TRBV7-9 and J usage is TRBJ2-1; D may be TRBD1 or TRBD2 (5 bases each). The V gene lost 6 bases and the J gene lost 15 bases, with 18 bases spanning the gap. The CDR3 extends over 12 amino acids. CDR1 and CDR2 (germline): SEHNR, FQNEAQ (reference sequence). Here the CDR3 reads CASSPGTPRRFF. For the CDR3, the DNA is TGTGCCAGCAGTCCCGGGACCCCTCGCCGGTTCTTC.

There are many counts of this clonotype. The chain employs TRBV4-3 and TRBJ2-3; D remains unclear. CDR3 length: 12 amino acids. The germline V gene encodes CDR1 LGHNA and CDR2 YSLEER. V was cut by 3 bases and J by 3 bases, with 4 bases left in between. In DNA form, the CDR3 reads TGCGCCAGCAGCCATCAAACAGATACGCAGTATTTT. The encoded protein is CASSHQTDTQYF.

This chain links TRBV9 with TRBJ1-1; D is perhaps TRBD1 (6 bases). CDR3 length: 17 residues. Germline V lookup: CDR1 SGDLS, CDR2 YYNGEE. Deletions cut 1 base from V and 0 bases from J, with 16 bases between. CDR3 sequence: CASSVQGSRGLNTEAFF. The CDR3 nucleotides are TGTGCCAGCAGCGTACAGGGGTCCCGGGGGTTGAACACTGAAGCTTTCTTT.

Of note for this clonotype: One base away lies a much larger clone, so this may be a sequencing read error. The V gene is TRBV29-1, the J gene TRBJ1-2; D not resolved. Trimming took 2 bases from V and 13 from J, leaving 26 bases between them. Germline V gene sequence: CDR1 SQVTM, CDR2 ANQGSEA. The CDR3 covers 15 residues. Here the CDR3 reads CSVEHPGTDIIRCTF. As DNA, the CDR3 is TGCAGCGTTGAACATCCGGGAACAGATATCATCCGCTGCACCTTC. Combining the CDR3 with reference TRBV29-1 and TRBJ1-2 gives the whole variable domain SAVISQKPSRDICQRGTSLTIQCQVDSQVTMMFWYRQQPGQSLTLIATANQGSEATYESGFVIDKFPISRPNLTFSTLTVSNMSPEDSSIYLCSVEHPGTDIIRCTFGSGTRLTVV.

This chain joins TRBV9 and TRBJ2-1, with 7 bases identical to TRBD2. The CDR3 runs 18 residues. Trimming cost V 0 bases and J 5 bases; bases outside gene matches: 14. Germline-derived CDR1 and CDR2 are SGDLS and YYNGEE. The CDR3 spells CASSVEILGGEGDNEQFF. CDR3 nucleotides: TGTGCCAGCAGCGTAGAGATATTGGGGGGGGAGGGAGACAATGAGCAGTTCTTC.

Concerning this clonotype itself: With a much larger clone just one base away, this may be a read error. This chain's CDR3 is CASSVNTDTEAFF. The CDR3 coding sequence is TGTGCCAGCAGCGTCAACACGGACACTGAAGCTTTCTTT. The rearrangement joins TRBV9 to TRBJ1-1; D call uncertain. This CDR3 has 13 amino acids. V was shortened by 2 bases and J by 3 bases, with 8 bases between the two germline ends. The germline V gene has CDR1 SGDLS and CDR2 YYNGEE.

The gene calls are TRBV7-3 and TRBJ2-3, with D perhaps matching TRBD1 (6 bases). This CDR3 region has 14 residues. Germline lookup yields CDR1 SGHTA and CDR2 FQGTGA. Deletions cut 5 bases from V and 1 base from J, with 10 bases between. DNA for the CDR3: TGTGCCAGCAGCCCCCCAGGGGGCACAGATACGCAGTATTTT. This codes for CASSPPGGTDTQYF.

The V gene is TRBV7-2, the J gene TRBJ2-7, with TRBD1 identical over 7 bases. Trimming at V came to 1 base and at J to 6 bases, leaving 6 bases not matched to a gene. The length of the CDR3 is 14 residues. Germline CDR1 is SGHTA and CDR2 is FQGNSA. The CDR3 here is CASSLGQGSGEQYF. The DNA for the CDR3 is TGTGCCAGCAGCTTAGGACAGGGCTCCGGCGAGCAGTACTTC.

This clonotype has a handful of counts. It is unclear where the CDR3 begins or ends on the DNA, so no DNA is shown, and the CDR3 is as TCRdb lists it. The chain is built from TRBV20-1 and TRBJ1-6; the D call TRBD1 from the table was never checked on the DNA. The CDR3 extends over 13 residues, inclusive of both ends. The germline gives CDR1 DFQATT, CDR2 SNEGSKA (reference sequence). The CDR3: CSAWGPGTLSTHF.

This chain connects TRBV5-1 to TRBJ2-7; 10 bases align to TRBD1. V lost 4 bases and J lost 5; bases outside the gene matches: 18. The V gene's germline CDR1 is SGHRS and CDR2 YFSETQ. This CDR3 region has 18 residues. CDR3 DNA: TGCGCCAGCAGCCACCCCCCCGGGACAGGGGTTGGGTCCCACGAGCAGTACTTC. It is translated as CASSHPPGTGVGSHEQYF.

In its sample, this clonotype was seen many times. This chain connects TRBV5-1 to TRBJ2-1; D is undetermined. V lost 0 bases to trimming and J lost 4 bases, with 11 bases between them. Germline V gives CDR1 SGHRS, CDR2 YFSETQ. This CDR3 has 15 amino acids. CDR3 coding DNA: TGCGCCAGCAGCTTGGGGACCTCCTCTTACAATGAGCAGTTCTTC. Protein sequence: CASSLGTSSYNEQFF. Full variable domain (missing parts from reference TRBV5-1 and TRBJ2-1): KAGVTQTPRYLIKTRGQQVTLSCSPISGHRSVSWYQQTPGQGLQFLFEYFSETQRNKGNFPGRFSGRQFSNSRSEMNVSTLELGDSALYLCASSLGTSSYNEQFFGPGTRLTVL.

The chain links TRBV7-2 to TRBJ2-1; TRBD2 matches at 14 bases. Germline CDR1 reads SGHTA; CDR2 reads FQGNSA. V shed 6 bases and J 9 bases; nucleotides not matched to a gene: 10. The CDR3 is made up of 16 amino acids. As DNA, the CDR3 is TGTGCCAGCAGACCTCCGGGACTAGCGGGAGAATCTGAGCAGTTCTTC. It yields the protein CASRPPGLAGESEQFF.